The source of this T cell receptor (beta chain) is a study of shared clonotypes between healthy human individuals. Here immunoSEQ multiplex PCR was the method, and the copy in TCRdb shows in-frame clones only, minus some. Of about 380,000 clones in the sample, about 96% are singletons; the top ten hold about 0.32%. V was shortened by 0 bases and J by 4 bases, with 7 bases between the two germline ends. The CDR3 is made up of 13 amino acids. Germline values: CDR1 SGHRS, CDR2 YFSETQ. This sequence joins TRBV5-1 and TRBJ1-2; D might be TRBD1 (6 bases). This TCR was sampled from a man younger than 40 in good health. The sample taken for sequencing was memory CD8+ T cells sorted from blood. Subset noted: CD45RO+ cells pooled with CCR7-negative TemRA cells. CDR3: CASSLGTAYGYTF. CDR3 in DNA: TGCGCCAGCAGCTTGGGGACAGCCTATGGCTACACCTTC.